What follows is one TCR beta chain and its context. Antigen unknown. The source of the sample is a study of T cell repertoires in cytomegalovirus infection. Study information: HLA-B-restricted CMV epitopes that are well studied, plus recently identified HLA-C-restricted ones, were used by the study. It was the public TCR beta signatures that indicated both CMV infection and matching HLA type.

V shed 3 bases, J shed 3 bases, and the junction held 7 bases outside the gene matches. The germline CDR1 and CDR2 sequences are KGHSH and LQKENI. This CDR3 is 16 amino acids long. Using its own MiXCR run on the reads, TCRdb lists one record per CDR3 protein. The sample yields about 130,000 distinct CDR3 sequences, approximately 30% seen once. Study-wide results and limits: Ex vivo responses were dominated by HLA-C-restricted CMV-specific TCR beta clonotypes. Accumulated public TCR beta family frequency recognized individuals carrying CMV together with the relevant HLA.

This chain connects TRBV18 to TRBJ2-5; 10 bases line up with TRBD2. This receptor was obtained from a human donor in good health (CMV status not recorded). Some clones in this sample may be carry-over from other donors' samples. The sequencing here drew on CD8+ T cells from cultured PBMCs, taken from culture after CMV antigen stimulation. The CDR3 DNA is TGTGCCAGCTCACCCGTAATGCTAGCGGGGGAAGAGACCCAGTACTTC. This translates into CASSPVMLAGEETQYF.